Each of the 5 T cell receptor beta chains below was sequenced from the same sample in a study of OX40 agonist ivuxolimab in advanced cancers. The assay was immunoSEQ multiplex PCR, and TCRdb's table has in-frame clones only and misses some. This sample has tens of thousands of clones; roughly 90% occur once, and the top ten carry 20% to 30%. This specimen was CD4+ or CD8+ T cells sorted from blood, taken in a trial of the OX40 agonist ivuxolimab. The receptors stem from an adult with an advanced solid tumor such as melanoma, head and neck, liver or kidney cancer.

This clone was counted once. The chain combines TRBV6-4 with TRBJ2-3; TRBD2 agrees at 10 bases. The CDR3 length is 14 residues. With V trimmed by 5 bases and J by 4 bases, 3 bases remained unmatched. CDR1 is MRHNA and CDR2 is SNTAGT in the germline V gene. CDR3 DNA sequence: TGTGCCAGCAGTCCTAGCGGGAGCGCAGATACGCAGTATTTT. Encoded protein: CASSPSGSADTQYF.

In DNA, the CDR3 is TGTGCCAGCAGTGGGGCGGCGGCGGGGGGGCGTTGGGACACAGATACGCAGTATTTT. This gives the protein CASSGAAAGGRWDTDTQYF. The chain is built from TRBV28 and TRBJ2-3, with TRBD2 matching 9 bases. CDR1 MDHEN and CDR2 SYDVKM come from the germline V gene. This CDR3 contains 19 residues. The junction had 17 bases not matched to a gene; V was cut back by 5 bases and J by 2 bases.

The chain recombines TRBV16 with TRBJ1-5; D not resolved. The germline V gene has CDR1 KGHSY and CDR2 FQNENV. Trimming cost V 1 base and J 0 bases, with 4 bases left between them. CDR3 length: 14 residues. The CDR3 DNA reads as TGTGCCAGCAGCCAATTGTATAGCAATCAGCCCCAGCATTTT. It yields the protein CASSQLYSNQPQHF.

The chain is built from TRBV30 and TRBJ2-2; no clear D gene. This CDR3 spans 13 amino acids. Germline V CDR1 and CDR2: GTSNPN, SVGIG (reference sequence). V gave up 0 bases and J gave up 7 bases, with 9 bases separating them. Written as DNA, the CDR3 is TGTGCCTGGAGTGTAGCGACGGACGGGGAGCTGTTTTTT. Translated: CAWSVATDGELFF.

This chain joins TRBV13 and TRBJ2-2; D not resolved. The CDR3 runs 12 residues. Germline V lookup: CDR1 PRHDT, CDR2 FYEKMQ (reference sequence). V was clipped by 3 bases and J by 2 bases, with 1 base between them. The CDR3 nucleotides are TGTGCCAGCAGCTTTAACACCGGGGAGCTGTTTTTT. Translation: CASSFNTGELFF.